Listed below are T cell receptor beta chains from one sample, sequenced in a study of T and B cells in COVID-19 patients. In TCRdb, the multiplex PCR reads were re-called with MiXCR into one record per CDR3 protein. The repertoire holds 5,500 to 8,500 distinct CDR3 sequences, with 25% to 35% as singletons. What was sequenced was blood. The receptors derive from a human donor with active COVID-19. Both conserved end residues are part of each CDR3. The D gene is left open where the match is weak. Clone size appears in some rows only: once, few, many, or a class for an expanded clone.

j_call d_call v_call clone_size cdr3_nt cdr3_aa
TRBJ2-4 . TRBV25-1 few TGTGCCAGCAGTGACAGGGATTTAGCCAAAAACATTCAGTACTTC CASSDRDLAKNIQYF
TRBJ2-5 . TRBV12-3/TRBV12-4 medium-sized TGTGCCAGCAGTTTACGAACAAGGGCCCTAGAGACCCAGTACTTC CASSLRTRALETQYF
TRBJ1-5 . TRBV15 few TGTGCCACCAGCAGAGAAATTATTGGAATCAATCAGCCCCAGCATTTT CATSREIIGINQPQHF
TRBJ2-4 . TRBV19 . TGTGCCAGTAGTATACGAGGGGGGGCCTCAGGGAGCATTCAGTACTTC CASSIRGGASGSIQYF
TRBJ2-7 TRBD2 TRBV6-2/TRBV6-3 . TGTGCCAGCACTACGGGACTAGCGGGAAGGTACGAGCAGTACTTC CASTTGLAGRYEQYF
TRBJ1-2 . TRBV27 . TGTGCCAGCAGTTACCGGGACACTAACTATGGCTACACCTTC CASSYRDTNYGYTF
TRBJ1-2 . TRBV12-3/TRBV12-4 . TGTGCCAGCAGCCCCCTCCGCGATACTGGCTACACCTTC CASSPLRDTGYTF
TRBJ2-2 . TRBV29-1 large TGCAGCGTTGAATACGGCAGGGGAACCGGGGAGCTGTTTTTT CSVEYGRGTGELFF
TRBJ1-2 . TRBV6-5 few TGTGCCAGCATATCGGACAAAAACTATGGCTACACCTTC CASISDKNYGYTF
TRBJ1-2 TRBD1 TRBV19 medium-sized TGTGCCAGTAGCGGACAGGGGAAGAGTCGCTACACCTTC CASSGQGKSRYTF
TRBJ2-5 TRBD1 TRBV7-2 . TGTGCCAGCACCCGAGGGGGCGAGGAAGAGACCCAGTACTTC CASTRGGEEETQYF
TRBJ2-7 TRBD1 TRBV6-5 medium-sized TGTGCCAGCAGAAGGGAAACAGGGGGGTTCTACGAGCAGTACTTC CASRRETGGFYEQYF
TRBJ2-3 . TRBV19 medium-sized TGTGCCAGTAGTATTTTTAGCCAGGGGATTGGCACAGATACGCAGTATTTT CASSIFSQGIGTDTQYF
TRBJ2-1 . TRBV12-3/TRBV12-4 few TGTGCCAGCAGTTTCGCGACGGGGGCCTACAATGAGCAGTTCTTC CASSFATGAYNEQFF
TRBJ1-1 . TRBV10-3 . TGTGCCATCAGTGACTGGGGGTTCACTGAAGCTTTCTTT CAISDWGFTEAFF
TRBJ1-3 TRBD1 TRBV5-4 few TGTGCCAGCAGCCCAAGCCGACAGGGCGCTGGAAACACCATATATTTT CASSPSRQGAGNTIYF
TRBJ1-2 . TRBV6-1 . TGTGCCAGCGGAGGGAACTATGGCTACACCTTC CASGGNYGYTF
TRBJ1-1 TRBD1 TRBV15 few TGTGCCACCAGGAGACAGGGGGCCACTGAAGCTTTCTTT CATRRQGATEAFF
TRBJ2-2 . TRBV5-4 . TGTGCCAGCAGCTTTAGGGGGCGGGAGGTCACCGGGGAGCTGTTTTTT CASSFRGREVTGELFF
TRBJ2-6 . TRBV6-5 . TGTGCCAGCAGGGTTGCTGGGGCCAACGTCCTGACTTTC CASRVAGANVLTF
TRBJ2-2 TRBD1 TRBV6-5 . TGTGCCAGCAGTCCCGAGACAGGGGGCCCCGGGGAGCTGTTTTTT CASSPETGGPGELFF
TRBJ2-5 TRBD2 TRBV7-6 . TGTGCCAGCAGCTATAGCGGGAGGGGCCAAGAGACCCAGTACTTC CASSYSGRGQETQYF
TRBJ1-2 . TRBV6-5 . TGTGCCAGCAGTTACAGGGGGGGTGGCTACACCTTC CASSYRGGGYTF
TRBJ1-4 . TRBV27 . TGTGCCACCGGAAGAGGAGAAAAACTGTTTTTT CATGRGEKLFF